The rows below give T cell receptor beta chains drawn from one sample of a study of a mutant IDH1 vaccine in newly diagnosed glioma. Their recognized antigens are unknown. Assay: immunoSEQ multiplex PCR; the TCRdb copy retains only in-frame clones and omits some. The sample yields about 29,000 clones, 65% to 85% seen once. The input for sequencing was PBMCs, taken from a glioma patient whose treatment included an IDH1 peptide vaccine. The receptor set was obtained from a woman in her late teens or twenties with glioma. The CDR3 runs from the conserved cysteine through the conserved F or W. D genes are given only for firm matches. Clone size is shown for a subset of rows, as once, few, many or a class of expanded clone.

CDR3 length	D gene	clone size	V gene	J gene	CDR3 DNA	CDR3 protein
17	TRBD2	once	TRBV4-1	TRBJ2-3	TGCGCCAGCAGCCAAGGACTAGCGGGCCCGCCGGGAGATACGCAGTATTTT	CASSQGLAGPPGDTQYF
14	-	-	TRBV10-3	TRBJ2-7	TGTGCCATCAACGGCGCATCCGGGGGTAACGAGCAGTACTTC	CAINGASGGNEQYF
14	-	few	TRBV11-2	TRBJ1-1	TGTGCCAGCAGCTTAGAGGACTCGAACACTGAAGCTTTCTTT	CASSLEDSNTEAFF
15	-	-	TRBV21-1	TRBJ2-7	TGTGCCAGCAGCATCCCTAGGACCGGCTCCTACGAGCAGTACTTC	CASSIPRTGSYEQYF
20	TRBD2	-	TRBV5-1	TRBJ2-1	TGCGCCAGCAGCCCAACCGCCTACCTAGCGGGAATAAGAAGGGACAATGAGCAGTTCTTC	CASSPTAYLAGIRRDNEQFF
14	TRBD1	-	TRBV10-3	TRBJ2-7	TGTGCCATCACCGACGGGACAGGGAGCTACGAGCAGTACTTC	CAITDGTGSYEQYF
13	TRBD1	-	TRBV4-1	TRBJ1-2	TGCGCCAGCAGCCCAGAAGGGGGCTTTGGCTACACCTTC	CASSPEGGFGYTF
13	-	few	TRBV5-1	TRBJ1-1	TGCGCCAGCAGCTTGGGGGAGAACACTGAAGCTTTCTTT	CASSLGENTEAFF
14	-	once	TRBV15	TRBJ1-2	TGTGCCACCAGCAGAGATCTCAACAGCCTCGGCTACACCTTC	CATSRDLNSLGYTF
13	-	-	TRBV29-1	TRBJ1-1	TGCAGCGTTGAACTGGCCATAGGCACTGAAGCTTTCTTT	CSVELAIGTEAFF
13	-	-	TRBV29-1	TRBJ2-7	TGCAGCGTTGAAGCTAAGGGGAGCTACGAGCAGTACTTC	CSVEAKGSYEQYF
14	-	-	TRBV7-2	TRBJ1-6	TGTGCCAGCAGCCCACGGACAGAGAATTCACCCCTCCACTTT	CASSPRTENSPLHF
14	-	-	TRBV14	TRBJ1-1	TGTGCCAGCAGCCAGATAGAAGTGGGCACTGAAGCTTTCTTT	CASSQIEVGTEAFF
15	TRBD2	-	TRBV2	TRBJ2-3	TGTGCCAGCACCGTCGAGCGGGGGCCCCCAGATACGCAGTATTTT	CASTVERGPPDTQYF
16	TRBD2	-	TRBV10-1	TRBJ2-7	TGCGCCAGCAGTGGGACTAGCGGGAGTAACGGAGCCGAGCAGTACTTC	CASSGTSGSNGAEQYF
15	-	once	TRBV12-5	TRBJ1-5	TGTGCTAGTGGTTTGGGTGGTATGGGCAATCAGCCCCAGCATTTT	CASGLGGMGNQPQHF
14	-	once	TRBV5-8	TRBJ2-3	TGTGCCAGCAGCTGGAGGAGCTTTCGTGATACGCAGTATTTT	CASSWRSFRDTQYF
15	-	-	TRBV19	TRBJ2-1	TGTGCCAGTAGCAGCAGAGCGGAGTACTACAATGAGCAGTTCTTC	CASSSRAEYYNEQFF
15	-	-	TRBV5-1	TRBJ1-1	TGCGCCAGCAGCTTGGGTGGGGGCGCGAACACTGAAGCTTTCTTT	CASSLGGGANTEAFF
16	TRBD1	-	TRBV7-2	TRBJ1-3	TGTGCCAGCAGCGTGAACAGGGGGCACGGTGGAAACACCATATATTTT	CASSVNRGHGGNTIYF
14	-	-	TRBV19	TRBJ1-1	TGTGCCAGTAAATCACACCGGGGAAACACTGAAGCTTTCTTT	CASKSHRGNTEAFF
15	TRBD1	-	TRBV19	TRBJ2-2	TGTGCCAGTAGTCCACAGGGGCGGAACACCGGGGAGCTGTTTTTT	CASSPQGRNTGELFF
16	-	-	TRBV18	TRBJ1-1	TGTGCCAGCTCACCATTGGAAAACAGGCGGAACACTGAAGCTTTCTTT	CASSPLENRRNTEAFF
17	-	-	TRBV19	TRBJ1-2	TGTGCCAGTAGTCTCGGCCCCGGGACATTAGCTAACTATGGCTACACCTTC	CASSLGPGTLANYGYTF
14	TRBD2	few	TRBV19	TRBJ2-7	TGTGCCAGTAGTCTTGCTAGCGGAAGCTACGAGCAGTACTTC	CASSLASGSYEQYF
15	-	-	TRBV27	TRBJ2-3	TGTGCCAGCAGTTTCCGGGACGGGAAGTCTGATACGCAGTATTTT	CASSFRDGKSDTQYF
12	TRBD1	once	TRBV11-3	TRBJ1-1	TGTGCCAGCAGCCTGGACAGGGATAAAGCTTTCTTT	CASSLDRDKAFF
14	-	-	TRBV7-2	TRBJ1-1	TGTGCCAGCAGCTTAGTTACAGGCAACACTGAAGCTTTCTTT	CASSLVTGNTEAFF
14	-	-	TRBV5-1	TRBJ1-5	TGCGCCAGCAGCAGTTTTCAGGGCGGTCAGCCCCAGCATTTT	CASSSFQGGQPQHF
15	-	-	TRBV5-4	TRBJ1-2	TGTGCCAGCAGCTTGTTGGGAAGGGGAATGGGAGGCTACACCTTC	CASSLLGRGMGGYTF
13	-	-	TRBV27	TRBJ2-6	TGTGCCAGCTGTAACCCTGGGACCAACGTCCTGACTTTC	CASCNPGTNVLTF
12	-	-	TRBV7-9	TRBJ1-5	TGTGCCAGCAGCGCCCCGGGGGAGCCCCAGCATTTT	CASSAPGEPQHF
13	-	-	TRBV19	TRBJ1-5	TGTGCCAGTAGTATTAATGTCGGTCAGCCCCAGCATTTT	CASSINVGQPQHF
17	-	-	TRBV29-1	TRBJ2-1	TGCAGCGTTGGTTTGGGGGTAGGTGCGAGCTCCTACAATGAGCAGTTCTTC	CSVGLGVGASSYNEQFF
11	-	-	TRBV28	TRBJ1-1	TGTGCCAGCAGCGAATTGTTGGGAGCTTTCTTT	CASSELLGAFF
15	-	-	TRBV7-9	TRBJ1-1	TGTGCCAGCAGCGGCCGGGACGGGTTGAACACTGAAGCTTTCTTT	CASSGRDGLNTEAFF
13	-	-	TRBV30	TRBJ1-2	TGTGCCTCTACAGGTTACCTAAACTATGGCTACACCTTC	CASTGYLNYGYTF
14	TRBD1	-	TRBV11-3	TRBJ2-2	TGTGCCAGCGGTCTCACAGGGGCGGGCGGGGAGCTGTTTTTT	CASGLTGAGGELFF
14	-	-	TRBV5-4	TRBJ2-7	TGTGCCAGCAGCTTCGACAGTGATGCCTACGAGCAGTACTTC	CASSFDSDAYEQYF
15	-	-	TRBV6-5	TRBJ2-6	TGTGCCAGCAGGACCACAGGGTACGGGGCCAACGTCCTGACTTTC	CASRTTGYGANVLTF
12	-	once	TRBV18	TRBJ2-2	TGTGCCAGCTCACCAGGCTCCCGGGAGCTGTTTTTT	CASSPGSRELFF
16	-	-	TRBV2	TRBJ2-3	TGTGCCAGCAGTAATAGACCTGAACGAGACACAGATACGCAGTATTTT	CASSNRPERDTDTQYF
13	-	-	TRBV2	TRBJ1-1	TGTGCCAGCAGTGAGCTGGACGCGACTGAAGCTTTCTTT	CASSELDATEAFF
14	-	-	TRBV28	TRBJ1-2	TGTGCCAGCAGGGCAGGAGCTAATAACTATGGCTACACCTTC	CASRAGANNYGYTF
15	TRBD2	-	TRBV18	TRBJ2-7	TGTGCCAGCTCAACTGCCCTAGCGGGAGTTTACGAGCAGTACTTC	CASSTALAGVYEQYF
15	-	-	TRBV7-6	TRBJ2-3	TGTGCCAGCAGCTTAGAAAGGGCTAGCACAGATACGCAGTATTTT	CASSLERASTDTQYF
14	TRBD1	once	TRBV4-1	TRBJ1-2	TGCGCCAGCAGCCAAGTTGGACAGGGCTATGGCTACACCTTC	CASSQVGQGYGYTF
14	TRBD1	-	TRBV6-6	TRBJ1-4	TGTGCCAGCAGGTCACAGGGGGCGGTTGAAAAACTGTTTTTT	CASRSQGAVEKLFF